The 15 T cell receptor beta chains below all came from one sample that was sequenced in a study of blood T cell repertoires in COVID-19. TCRdb's copy holds only in-frame clones and misses some; the assay was immunoSEQ multiplex PCR. Among about 410,000 clones listed, around nine tenths were seen once. Source material: PBMCs or T cells enriched from blood (not recorded which). Every receptor here comes from a woman aged 25 to 39 who had recovered from COVID-19.

The chain links TRBV4-3 to TRBJ2-3, with D perhaps matching TRBD2 (6 bases). V was cut by 4 bases and J by 0 bases, with 14 bases left in between. The CDR3 has 16 amino acids. The germline V gene encodes CDR1 LGHNA and CDR2 YSLEER. This CDR3 is CASSRNGGMSTDTQYF. The CDR3 coding sequence is TGCGCCAGCAGCCGTAACGGGGGAATGAGCACAGATACGCAGTATTTT.

The chain couples TRBV19 to TRBJ1-2; the match to TRBD1 covers 7 bases. V trimming: 9 bases; J trimming: 6 bases; junction bases outside the gene matches: 25. The CDR3 spans 18 residues. Germline CDR1 LNHDA, CDR2 SQIVND (reference sequence). The CDR3 sequence: CASNPSFVQGPRKDGYTF. The CDR3 region has the DNA TGTGCCAGCAACCCCTCTTTCGTACAGGGGCCCCGGAAGGATGGCTACACCTTC.

This rearrangement joins TRBV30 to TRBJ1-4; a possible D gene is TRBD1 (5 bases). The CDR3 loop spans 15 amino acids. V was clipped by 1 base and J by 7 bases, with 16 bases between them. The germline V gene has CDR1 GTSNPN and CDR2 SVGIG (reference sequence). CDR3 loop: CAWSGTRGTFEKLFF. The CDR3 nucleotides read TGTGCCTGGAGTGGAACCCGGGGGACTTTTGAAAAACTGTTTTTT.

The chain couples TRBV10-3 to TRBJ2-1, with 9 nucleotides matching TRBD2. V dropped 4 bases and J dropped 4; count of bases not matched to a gene: 11. The CDR3 covers 17 residues. Per germline, CDR1 ENHRY and CDR2 SYGVKD. CDR3 sequence reads: CAISGFSGTSRYNEQFF. The CDR3 DNA is TGTGCCATCAGTGGATTCTCCGGGACTAGCAGATACAATGAGCAGTTCTTC.

This chain joins TRBV12-3 or TRBV12-4 and TRBJ2-7, with TRBD1 matching 7 bases. CDR3 size: 13 residues. Trimming at V came to 7 bases and at J to 6 bases, leaving 9 bases not matched to a gene. This chain's CDR3 is CASTPRGYVEQYF. The CDR3 DNA reads TGTGCCAGCACCCCCAGGGGGTATGTCGAGCAGTACTTC.

The chain recombines TRBV28 with TRBJ1-6, with D possibly TRBD1 on 6 matching bases. Per the germline V gene, CDR1 is MDHEN and CDR2 is SYDVKM. The CDR3 has 17 residues. The ends were cut back, 5 bases at V and 1 base at J, with 15 bases in the middle. Written as DNA, the CDR3 is TGTGCCAGCAGTCCTTCGGGGGGCATTTCCTATAATTCACCCCTCCACTTT. Translation gives CASSPSGGISYNSPLHF.

CDR3 nucleotide sequence: TGCGCCAGCAGGACTAGCGGTTCAGATACGCAGTATTTT. Protein: CASRTSGSDTQYF. The chain combines TRBV4-1 with TRBJ2-3; 9 bases fit TRBD2. From germline, CDR1 is MGHRA and CDR2 YSYEKL. CDR3 length equals 13 residues. V lost 6 bases and J lost 4; bases outside the gene matches: 2.

The chain has TRBV5-1 and TRBJ2-7; 10 bases match TRBD1. CDR1 and CDR2 (germline): SGHRS, YFSETQ. This CDR3 is 13 amino acids long. Losses at the gene ends were 4 bases for V and 9 bases for J; bases not matched to a gene: 7. CDR3 DNA sequence: TGCGCCAGCAGCACGGGGACAGGGGAGGCGCAGTACTTC. Amino acids: CASSTGTGEAQYF.

The J gene is TRBJ2-5, the V gene TRBV5-1; 14 nucleotides match TRBD2. The CDR3 totals 16 residues. Germline loops: CDR1 SGHRS, CDR2 YFSETQ. Trimming cost V 2 bases and J 5 bases; bases outside gene matches: 5. The CDR3 here is CASSLAGTSGSETQYF. For the CDR3, the DNA is TGCGCCAGCAGCTTAGCCGGGACTAGCGGGAGTGAGACCCAGTACTTC. Based on the CDR3 plus reference TRBV5-1 and TRBJ2-5, the full variable domain is KAGVTQTPRYLIKTRGQQVTLSCSPISGHRSVSWYQQTPGQGLQFLFEYFSETQRNKGNFPGRFSGRQFSNSRSEMNVSTLELGDSALYLCASSLAGTSGSETQYFGPGTRLLVL.

V gene TRBV9 combines with J gene TRBJ1-2; D might be TRBD1 (5 bases). V lost 2 bases and J 4 bases, leaving 9 bases between the germline ends. CDR3 size: 13 residues. The germline CDR1 and CDR2 sequences are SGDLS and YYNGEE. The chain's CDR3 is CASSVQGSYGYTF. In nucleotides, the CDR3 is TGTGCCAGCAGCGTGCAGGGCTCCTATGGCTACACCTTC.

The J gene is TRBJ1-5, the V gene TRBV19, with TRBD1 matching 7 bases. This CDR3 spans 16 amino acids. CDR1 and CDR2 from the germline V gene are LNHDA and SQIVND (reference sequence). Trimming at V came to 10 bases and at J to 0 bases, leaving 12 bases not matched to a gene. CDR3 coding DNA: TGTGCCACCCGCACCATCGGACAGGATAGCAATCAGCCCCAGCATTTT. Protein: CATRTIGQDSNQPQHF.

The genes are TRBV27 and TRBJ1-1, with a possible D match to TRBD1 (6 bases). V was pared by 10 bases and J by 0 bases, with 21 bases between. Germline loops: CDR1 MNHEY, CDR2 SMNVEV (reference sequence). CDR3 length: 16 residues. The CDR3 bases are TGTGCCACCCGACTGAGCAGGGGCCTTCTGAACACTGAAGCTTTCTTT. Protein product: CATRLSRGLLNTEAFF.

Remarks on this clone: This same CDR3 is encoded by further DNA sequences in the sample. V gene TRBV6-5 combines with J gene TRBJ1-5; TRBD1 aligns across 7 bases. The CDR3 extends over 14 amino acids. With 6 bases clipped from V and 5 bases from J, the junction kept 7 bases outside the gene matches. CDR1 MNHEY and CDR2 SVGAGI come from the germline V gene. The DNA for the CDR3 is TGTGCCAGCAGGCGGACAGGTGGCGATCAGCCCCAGCATTTT. Its translation: CASRRTGGDQPQHF.

The chain is built from TRBV15 and TRBJ2-1; D remains ambiguous. There are 16 residues in the CDR3. V was shortened by 1 base and J by 0 bases, with 10 bases between the two germline ends. Germline V gene lookup returns CDR1 LNHNV and CDR2 YYDKDF (reference sequence). Here the CDR3 DNA reads TGTGCCACCAGCAGAGTCTCAAAGAGCTCCTACAATGAGCAGTTCTTC. It codes for CATSRVSKSSYNEQFF.

This clone has a handful of counts. CDR3 sequence: CASRNPGQEGPFAEAFF. In DNA, the CDR3 is TGTGCCAGTAGAAACCCGGGACAGGAGGGGCCGTTTGCTGAAGCTTTCTTT. This chain links TRBV19 with TRBJ1-1; 8 bases fit TRBD1. There are 17 residues in the CDR3. CDR1 is LNHDA and CDR2 is SQIVND in the germline V gene (reference sequence). The V segment lost 6 bases and the J segment 6 bases; nucleotides outside the gene matches: 18.